This T cell receptor (beta chain) was sequenced in a study of cytomegalovirus exposure and HLA in healthy donors. General observations from the study: Later analysis showed most CMV-associated TCR beta chains appearing HLA-restricted. CMV antigen specificity of three CMV-associated chains was confirmed in vitro. A link between a missense DCLRE1C variant and TCR beta V- and J-gene trimming emerged from a later analysis.

PCR involved 60 Vbeta and 13 Jbeta primers. The repertoire was sequenced with immunoSEQ multiplex PCR; TCRdb's copy has only in-frame clones and lacks some. The sample holds 300,000 or so clones; 84% are singletons and the top ten take roughly 2%. Remarks on this clone: What it binds is not known.

The CDR3 has 13 residues. Germline CDR1 reads SGHNT; CDR2 reads YYREEE (reference sequence). V was shortened by 3 bases and J by 3 bases, with 10 bases between the two germline ends. At collection, donors were nominally healthy, but unrecorded immune exposures were probable. The origin of this receptor is a woman aged 40 to 50 in good health and CMV-seropositive. The material sequenced was PBMCs. The chain couples TRBV5-4 to TRBJ2-7, with D unclear. The CDR3 loop is CASSSGSSYEQYF. The CDR3 nucleotides read TGTGCCAGCAGCTCCGGATCTAGCTACGAGCAGTACTTC.